This T cell receptor beta chain was captured in a study of Ad26.COV2.S vaccination and SARS-CoV-2 variants. Overall study findings and caveats: Spike-specific TCR breadth was greater in vaccine than placebo recipients.

This sample's treatment: about 20 received Ad26.COV2.S at low or high dose, single or two shots; 5 received placebo; per-sample allocation not given. Collection of the samples took place on day 63 after the first injection of vaccine or placebo. Vaccination employed an Ad26 vector expressing the Wuhan-strain SARS-CoV-2 spike. Measured with immunoSEQ multiplex PCR; TCRdb has only the in-frame clones, and not every one. The table lists more than 300,000 clones, around 81% of them singletons. Trimming removed 5 bases from V and 6 bases from J; junction bases left unmatched: 20. This CDR3 is built from 18 residues. From germline, CDR1 is SGHNT and CDR2 YENEEA. Points on this clone: What it binds is unknown.

This sequence originates from a person between 18 and 59 years old who received the Ad26.COV2.S COVID-19 vaccine or a placebo. Specimen: peripheral blood, collected in a trial of Ad26.COV2.S vaccine versus placebo. The rearrangement joins TRBV11-3 to TRBJ1-1; 8 bases fit TRBD1. The CDR3 sequence is CASSHYSGTGIRGAEAFF. CDR3 sequence (DNA): TGTGCCAGCAGCCACTATTCCGGGACAGGTATCCGGGGCGCTGAAGCTTTCTTT.